These T cell receptor beta chains were read from a single sample in a study of cytomegalovirus exposure and HLA in healthy donors. The assay was immunoSEQ multiplex PCR, and TCRdb's table has in-frame clones only and misses some. The sample holds roughly 200,000 clones, just over 75% seen once. Sequencing was carried out using PBMCs. These receptors were obtained from a woman aged 55 to 70 in good health and CMV-seropositive. The CDR3 runs from the conserved cysteine through the conserved F or W. D genes are given only for firm matches. Some rows have no size entry. The others give once, few or many, or a class for an expanded clone.

D,size,J,V,CDR3,DNA
TRBD1,NA,TRBJ2-3,TRBV6-5,CASSYRLDRGTDTQYF,TGTGCCAGCAGTTACAGGCTTGACAGGGGCACAGATACGCAGTATTTT
NA,NA,TRBJ2-1,TRBV19,CASRTGQSSYNEQFF,TGTGCCAGTAGGACCGGACAGAGCTCCTACAATGAGCAGTTCTTC
NA,NA,TRBJ1-2,TRBV6-6,CATATGNYGYTF,TGTGCCACCGCGACGGGAAACTATGGCTACACCTTC
NA,NA,TRBJ1-6,TRBV29-1,CSVKQGSGSPLHF,TGCAGCGTCAAACAGGGATCAGGTTCACCCCTCCACTTT
TRBD1,NA,TRBJ2-7,TRBV18,CASSLGGQGAYEQYF,TGTGCCAGCTCACTCGGGGGACAGGGGGCCTACGAGCAGTACTTC
TRBD2,once,TRBJ2-2,TRBV19,CASISGGRGTGELFF,TGTGCCAGTATATCCGGCGGGAGGGGGACCGGGGAGCTGTTTTTT
NA,NA,TRBJ2-1,TRBV7-2,CASSLDVGLSYNEQFF,TGTGCCAGCAGCTTAGACGTGGGGCTCTCTTACAATGAGCAGTTCTTC
TRBD2,NA,TRBJ2-7,TRBV7-2,CASSLAKTSGREQYF,TGTGCCAGCAGCTTAGCGAAGACTAGCGGGAGGGAGCAGTACTTC
TRBD2,few,TRBJ2-3,TRBV13,CASSLGHRTSSDTQYF,TGTGCCAGCAGCTTAGGACACAGGACTAGCTCAGATACGCAGTATTTT
NA,NA,TRBJ2-1,TRBV6-5,CATKDSTFYNEQFF,TGTGCCACCAAGGACAGTACCTTCTACAATGAGCAGTTCTTC
NA,NA,TRBJ2-2,TRBV5-1,CASSLMTLENTGELFF,TGCGCCAGCAGCTTGATGACACTAGAGAACACCGGGGAGCTGTTTTTT
NA,NA,TRBJ2-1,TRBV7-3,CASSLVPGSYNEQFF,TGTGCCAGCAGCTTAGTACCAGGCTCCTACAATGAGCAGTTCTTC
TRBD1,NA,TRBJ1-5,TRBV28,CASSYPLQGAYQPQHF,TGTGCCAGCAGTTACCCCCTCCAGGGGGCGTATCAGCCCCAGCATTTT
TRBD1,once,TRBJ1-5,TRBV7-9,CASSSGQGFNQPQHF,TGTGCCAGCAGCTCGGGACAGGGTTTCAATCAGCCCCAGCATTTT
TRBD2,few,TRBJ2-1,TRBV19,CASSETSGSFDEQFF,TGTGCCAGTAGTGAAACTAGCGGGAGTTTTGATGAGCAGTTCTTC
NA,once,TRBJ2-5,TRBV6-6,CASSYRGPETQYF,TGTGCCAGCAGTTACCGCGGTCCCGAGACCCAGTACTTC
NA,once,TRBJ2-1,TRBV10-3,CAIRGDLANYNEQFF,TGTGCCATCAGGGGTGACCTAGCGAACTACAATGAGCAGTTCTTC
TRBD2,NA,TRBJ2-1,TRBV6-5,CASRSGLAVFNEQFF,TGTGCCAGCAGATCGGGACTAGCTGTGTTCAATGAGCAGTTCTTC
TRBD2,NA,TRBJ2-7,TRBV27,CASSLMANSGRPYEQYF,TGTGCCAGCAGTTTGATGGCCAATAGCGGGAGGCCCTACGAGCAGTACTTC
NA,NA,TRBJ1-2,TRBV14,CASSQDTGYGYTF,TGTGCCAGCAGCCAAGATACAGGGTACGGCTACACCTTC
NA,NA,TRBJ1-4,TRBV30,CAWRTQGFGSEKLFF,TGTGCCTGGAGGACACAGGGATTCGGTAGTGAAAAACTGTTTTTT
NA,few,TRBJ2-3,TRBV30,CAWRTGQGTDTQYF,TGTGCCTGGAGGACCGGGCAGGGGACAGATACGCAGTATTTT
NA,NA,TRBJ2-7,TRBV6-5,CASRGVGAFGEQYF,TGTGCCAGCAGAGGGGTGGGGGCCTTCGGGGAGCAGTACTTC
NA,NA,TRBJ2-7,TRBV12-1,CASSPTTSGLVIHEQYF,TGTGCCAGCTCCCCGACGACTAGTGGTTTGGTCATCCACGAGCAGTACTTC
TRBD2,NA,TRBJ2-3,TRBV2,CASSGLAGTDTQYF,TGTGCCAGCAGTGGACTAGCGGGCACAGATACGCAGTATTTT
NA,NA,TRBJ1-4,TRBV5-5,CASSLRPLLVGREKLFF,TGTGCCAGCAGCTTACGACCCTTACTAGTCGGGCGTGAAAAACTGTTTTTT
TRBD2,NA,TRBJ2-7,TRBV15,CATSIRTSGYEQYF,TGTGCCACCAGCATCCGGACTAGCGGCTACGAGCAGTACTTC
TRBD1,NA,TRBJ2-3,TRBV2,CASRRGLVSTDTQYF,TGTGCCAGCAGGAGGGGGCTAGTAAGCACAGATACGCAGTATTTT
TRBD2,NA,TRBJ2-7,TRBV11-2,CASSYGERGVEQYF,TGTGCCAGCAGCTACGGGGAGCGGGGGGTCGAGCAGTACTTC
NA,NA,TRBJ1-2,TRBV2,CASRDSPNYGYTF,TGTGCCAGCAGGGACAGCCCTAACTATGGCTACACCTTC
NA,NA,TRBJ2-1,TRBV18,CASSPPQVSYNEQFF,TGTGCCAGCTCACCTCCGCAGGTTTCCTACAATGAGCAGTTCTTC
TRBD1,NA,TRBJ2-6,TRBV2,CASSEDRGAGANVLTF,TGTGCCAGCAGTGAAGACAGGGGGGCTGGGGCCAACGTCCTGACTTTC
NA,once,TRBJ2-7,TRBV5-5,CASSLRTHAYEQYF,TGTGCCAGCAGCTTGCGGACTCACGCCTACGAGCAGTACTTC
NA,NA,TRBJ1-2,TRBV7-9,CASSLRAGTMYGYTF,TGTGCCAGCAGCTTAAGGGCCGGGACAATGTATGGCTACACCTTC
NA,NA,TRBJ2-1,TRBV10-3,CAISESGGAGGQHEQFF,TGTGCCATCAGTGAGTCCGGGGGGGCCGGGGGACAGCATGAGCAGTTCTTC
NA,NA,TRBJ1-3,TRBV5-1,CASSLEAQAKSGNTIYF,TGCGCCAGCAGCTTGGAGGCCCAGGCAAAGTCTGGAAACACCATATATTTT
NA,NA,TRBJ1-5,TRBV29-1,CSVGQGTSQPQHF,TGCAGCGTTGGCCAGGGAACGTCTCAGCCCCAGCATTTT
TRBD1,NA,TRBJ2-7,TRBV6-6,CASSRTGPYEQYF,TGTGCCAGCAGCAGGACAGGGCCCTACGAGCAGTACTTC
TRBD1,NA,TRBJ1-5,TRBV9,CASSEGQAINQPQHF,TGTGCCAGCAGCGAGGGACAGGCAATCAATCAGCCCCAGCATTTT
NA,NA,TRBJ2-6,TRBV7-3,CASSLSRGTGANVLTF,TGTGCCAGCAGCTTAAGCAGGGGAACTGGGGCCAACGTCCTGACTTTC
NA,NA,TRBJ2-7,TRBV7-9,CASSLRELGEQYF,TGTGCCAGCAGCCTAAGGGAGTTGGGAGAGCAGTACTTC
TRBD1,few,TRBJ1-5,TRBV6-5,CASGTGQPQHF,TGTGCCAGCGGGACAGGGCAGCCCCAGCATTTT
TRBD2,NA,TRBJ2-7,TRBV19,CASRNRGLAGTYEQYF,TGTGCCAGTAGAAATCGGGGACTAGCGGGGACCTACGAGCAGTACTTC
NA,NA,TRBJ2-1,TRBV1,CTSSQDRTSGRVSVYNEQFF,TGCACCAGCAGCCAAGACCGGACTAGCGGGAGGGTCTCTGTGTACAATGAGCAGTTCTTC
TRBD2,NA,TRBJ2-1,TRBV6-5,CASSSGGLGYNEQFF,TGTGCCAGCAGTTCGGGGGGGCTGGGGTACAATGAGCAGTTCTTC
NA,NA,TRBJ1-5,TRBV6-6,CASVTRGNQPQHF,TGTGCCAGCGTTACAAGGGGAAATCAGCCCCAGCATTTT